This T cell receptor beta chain was documented in a study of CD8 T cells in ankylosing spondylitis. The length of the CDR3 is 15 residues. Germline V gene lookup returns CDR1 SGHRS and CDR2 YFSETQ. Trimming removed 0 bases from V and 2 bases from J, with 10 bases in between. Generation of TCR beta libraries employed quantitative 5'-RACE incorporating molecular barcodes. TCRdb itself ran the 5' RACE reads through MiXCR, one entry per CDR3 protein. Of a few hundred thousand distinct CDR3 sequences in the sample, 9.5% to 15% were seen once. Broader study findings: Within matched ankylosing spondylitis synovial fluid, disease-linked clones were reportedly significantly enriched. There were earlier reports of some motif variants in reactive arthritis synovial fluid and blood. About eight highly homologous variants made up a TCR beta motif that seemed to typify ankylosing spondylitis blood.

The sample holds a few counts of this clonotype. As yet, its antigen is unknown. The gene calls are TRBV5-1 and TRBJ2-3, with D unresolved. The origin of this receptor is a male donor with ankylosing spondylitis. Sequencing used blood, either unsorted or a sorted T cell fraction (not recorded which). CDR3 sequence reads: CASSLGALFTDTQYF. The CDR3 DNA sequence: TGCGCCAGCAGCTTGGGCGCTTTGTTCACAGATACGCAGTATTTT.